This T cell receptor beta chain was recovered during a study of blood T cell repertoires in COVID-19 (TCRdb year 2020). Describing the broader study: Samples covering the acute and convalescent phases of COVID-19 were provided by collaborators in the United States, Italy and Spain. The prospective study material was composed of cDNA or gDNA derived from T cells, B-cell-depleted T cells, or PBMCs. Subjects who had been exposed to COVID-19, were actively infected with it, or had recovered from it provided the deeply sampled blood TCRbeta repertoires that made up the dataset. The repertoires were released in a freely available public database meant as a resource for research on the immune response to SARS-CoV-2. The samples were drawn from two sources: the first 160 participants of the ongoing ImmuneRACE study, and fewer than 1,500 subjects contributed by 6 global collaborators. A de-identified subject ID, COVID-19 status, age in years and sex were almost always included in the sample metadata. Where HLA class I and class II types were available, the types were taken from metadata supplied by the sample provider, not from assay-based typing.

The germline V gene (reference sequence) sets CDR1 to PRHDT and CDR2 to FYEKMQ. There are 15 amino acids in the CDR3, from cysteine to phenylalanine inclusive. The DNA shown is the 45-base CDR3, in frame from base 1. Trimming takes 0 bases off V and 7 bases off J; junction bases not matched to a gene: 7. Overall study outcomes, separate from this receptor: How much clinical and demographic metadata was included differed by source and by participant, and the metadata was provided uncurated.

Enrolling through a virtual design, the prospective study's participants ranged in age from roughly 18 to 89 years and lived across about two dozen United States geographic areas. In the prospective study, cohorts were assigned on the basis of participant-reported clinical history obtained from a screening survey and a study questionnaire. Exposed participants had been in contact, within 2 weeks of entering the study, with a person who had a PCR-confirmed or clinician-diagnosed case of COVID-19. Each participant in the prospective study had whole blood, serum and a nasopharyngeal or oropharyngeal swab collected by mobile phlebotomists. Prospective study participants could optionally give additional blood draws and questionnaires over an approximately two-month period. Before DNA extraction, prospective study blood samples were shipped either frozen or at room temperature. About this clone itself: Its recognized antigen is unknown. No quality values exist for individual bases; no much larger clone is one base distant.

The immunoSEQ Assay, a bias-controlled multiplex PCR, was used to amplify TCRbeta CDR3 regions from genomic DNA. Regarding the original processing steps: Within the assay, amplification of reference gene primers was used to estimate how many nucleated cells each sample contained. Sequence reads were collapsed and filtered to measure the absolute abundance of every unique TCRbeta CDR3 rearrangement. Productive Simpson clonality was computed per sample as the square root of Simpson's diversity index over productive rearrangements. The immuneACCESS repertoire file appears here via TCRdb, limited to in-frame rearrangements. These files lack a portion of the clones; in checked studies, under half of the deficit traces to unresolved V genes, and the cause of the others is not known. V and J calls and clone size are those listed in that table; D and trimming were worked out from the DNA. The sample table holds about 320,000 clones, of which approximately 91% were seen once. The ten largest account for about 4% of the sample.

This clonotype originated in a woman aged 30 to 39 who had been exposed to COVID-19. The V and J genes are TRBV13 and TRBJ1-2; 8 central nucleotides agree with TRBD1. The specimen was PBMCs or T cells enriched from blood (not recorded which). The CDR3 region: CASSLGVFRGLGYTF. The DNA sequence follows: TGTGCCAGCAGCTTAGGAGTGTTCAGGGGGCTTGGCTACACCTTC.